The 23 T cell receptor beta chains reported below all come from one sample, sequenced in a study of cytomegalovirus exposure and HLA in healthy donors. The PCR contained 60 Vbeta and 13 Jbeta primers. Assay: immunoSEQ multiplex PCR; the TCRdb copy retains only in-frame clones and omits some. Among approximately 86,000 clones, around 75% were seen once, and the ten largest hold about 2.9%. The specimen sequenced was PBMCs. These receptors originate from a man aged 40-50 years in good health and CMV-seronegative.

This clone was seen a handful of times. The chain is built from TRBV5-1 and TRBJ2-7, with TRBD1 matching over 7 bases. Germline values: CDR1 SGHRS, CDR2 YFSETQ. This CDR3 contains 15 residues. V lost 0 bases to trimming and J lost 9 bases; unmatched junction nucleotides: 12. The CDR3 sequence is CASSLVTGAALMQYF. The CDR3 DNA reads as TGCGCCAGCAGCTTGGTAACAGGGGCGGCTTTAATGCAGTACTTC.

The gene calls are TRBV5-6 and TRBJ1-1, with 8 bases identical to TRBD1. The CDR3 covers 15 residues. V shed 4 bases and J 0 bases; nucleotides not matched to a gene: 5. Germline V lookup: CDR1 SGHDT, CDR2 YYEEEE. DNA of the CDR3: TGTGCCAGCAGCGCCGACAGGGGCTTGAACACTGAAGCTTTCTTT. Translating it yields CASSADRGLNTEAFF.

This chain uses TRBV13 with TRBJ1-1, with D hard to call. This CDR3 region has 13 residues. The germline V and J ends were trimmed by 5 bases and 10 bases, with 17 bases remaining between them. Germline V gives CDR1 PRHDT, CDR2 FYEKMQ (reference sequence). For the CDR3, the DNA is TGTGCCAGCAGCCAGATGGGCCGCCTGGGAGCTTTCTTT. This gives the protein CASSQMGRLGAFF.

In nucleotides, the CDR3 is TGCAGCGTCCTTAATGAAAAACTGTTTTTT. Its protein is CSVLNEKLFF. The V and J genes are TRBV29-1 and TRBJ1-4; no definite D call. The V gene lost 6 bases and the J gene lost 4 bases, with 3 bases spanning the gap. The CDR3 length is 10 residues. The V gene's germline CDR1 is SQVTM and CDR2 ANQGSEA.

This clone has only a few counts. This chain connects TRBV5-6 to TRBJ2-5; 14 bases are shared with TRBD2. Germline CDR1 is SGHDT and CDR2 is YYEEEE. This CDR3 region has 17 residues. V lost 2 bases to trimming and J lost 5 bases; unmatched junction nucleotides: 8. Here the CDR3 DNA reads TGTGCCAGCAGCTTCGGACTAGCGGGGGGAAGCGGGGAGACCCAGTACTTC. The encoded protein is CASSFGLAGGSGETQYF.

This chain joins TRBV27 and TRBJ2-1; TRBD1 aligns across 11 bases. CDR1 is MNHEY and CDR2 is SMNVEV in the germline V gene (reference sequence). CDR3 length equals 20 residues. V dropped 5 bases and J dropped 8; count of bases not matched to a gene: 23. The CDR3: CASSGQGASLRYAHLDEQFF. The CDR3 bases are TGTGCCAGCAGTGGACAGGGGGCTTCCTTACGGTACGCGCATTTGGATGAGCAGTTCTTC.

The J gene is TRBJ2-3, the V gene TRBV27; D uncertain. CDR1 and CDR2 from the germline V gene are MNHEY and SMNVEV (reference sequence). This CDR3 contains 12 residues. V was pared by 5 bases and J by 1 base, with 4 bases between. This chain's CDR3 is CASSPRTDTQYF. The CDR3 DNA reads TGTGCCAGCAGTCCTCGCACAGATACGCAGTATTTT.

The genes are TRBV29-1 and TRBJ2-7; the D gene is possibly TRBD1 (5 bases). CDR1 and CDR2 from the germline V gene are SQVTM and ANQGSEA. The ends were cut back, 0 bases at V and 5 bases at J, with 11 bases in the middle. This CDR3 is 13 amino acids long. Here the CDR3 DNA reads TGCAGCGTTGAAGATCGCTCCAGGGACGAGCAGTACTTC. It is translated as CSVEDRSRDEQYF.

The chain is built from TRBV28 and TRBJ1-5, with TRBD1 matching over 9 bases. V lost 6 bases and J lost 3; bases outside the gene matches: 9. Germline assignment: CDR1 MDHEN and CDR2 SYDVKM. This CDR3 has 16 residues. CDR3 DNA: TGTGCCAGCAGGGACCGGGACAGGGTACTCAATCAGCCCCAGCATTTT. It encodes CASRDRDRVLNQPQHF.

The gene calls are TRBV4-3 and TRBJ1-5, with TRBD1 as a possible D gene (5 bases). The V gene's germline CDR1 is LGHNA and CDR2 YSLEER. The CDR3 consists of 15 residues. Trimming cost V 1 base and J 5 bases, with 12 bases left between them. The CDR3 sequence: CASSQVLGRDQPQHF. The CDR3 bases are TGCGCCAGCAGCCAAGTTCTGGGGCGAGATCAGCCCCAGCATTTT.

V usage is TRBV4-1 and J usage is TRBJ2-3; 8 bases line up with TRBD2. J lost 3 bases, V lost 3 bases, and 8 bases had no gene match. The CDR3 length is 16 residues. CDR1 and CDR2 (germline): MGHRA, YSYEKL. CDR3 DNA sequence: TGCGCCAGCAGCCAGTCGACCCCGGGGGGGACAGATACGCAGTATTTT. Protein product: CASSQSTPGGTDTQYF.

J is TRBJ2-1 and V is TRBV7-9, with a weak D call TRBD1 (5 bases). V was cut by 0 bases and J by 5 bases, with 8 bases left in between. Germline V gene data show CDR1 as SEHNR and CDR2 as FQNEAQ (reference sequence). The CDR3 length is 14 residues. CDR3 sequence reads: CASSLAGAHNEQFF. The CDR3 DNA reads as TGTGCCAGCAGCTTAGCAGGGGCGCACAATGAGCAGTTCTTC. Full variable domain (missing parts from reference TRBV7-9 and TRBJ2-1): DTGVSQNPRHKITKRGQNVTFRCDPISEHNRLYWYRQTLGQGPEFLTYFQNEAQLEKSRLLSDRFSAERPKGSFSTLEIQRTEQGDSAMYLCASSLAGAHNEQFFGPGTRLTVL.

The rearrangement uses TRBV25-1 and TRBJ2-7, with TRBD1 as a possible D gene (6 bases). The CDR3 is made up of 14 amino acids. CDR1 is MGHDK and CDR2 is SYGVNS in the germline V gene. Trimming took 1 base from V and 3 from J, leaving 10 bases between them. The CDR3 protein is CASSESGTFYEQYF. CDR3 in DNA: TGTGCCAGCAGTGAATCTGGGACATTCTACGAGCAGTACTTC.

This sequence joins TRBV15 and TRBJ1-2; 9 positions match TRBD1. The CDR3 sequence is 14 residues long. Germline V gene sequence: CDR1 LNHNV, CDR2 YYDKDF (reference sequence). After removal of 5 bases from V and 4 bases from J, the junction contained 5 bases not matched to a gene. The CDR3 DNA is TGTGCCACCAGCGGGGACAGGGTAGTCTATGGCTACACCTTC. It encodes CATSGDRVVYGYTF.

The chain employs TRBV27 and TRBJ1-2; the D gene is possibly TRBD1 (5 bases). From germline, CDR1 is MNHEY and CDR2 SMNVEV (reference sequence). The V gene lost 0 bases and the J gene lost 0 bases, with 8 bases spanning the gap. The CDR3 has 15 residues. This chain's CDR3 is CASSLSQAANYGYTF. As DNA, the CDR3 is TGTGCCAGCAGTTTATCACAGGCAGCTAACTATGGCTACACCTTC.

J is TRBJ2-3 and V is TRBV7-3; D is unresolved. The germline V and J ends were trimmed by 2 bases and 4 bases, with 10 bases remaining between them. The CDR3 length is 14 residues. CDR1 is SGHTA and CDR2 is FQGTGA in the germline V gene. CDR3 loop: CASSLFGSPDTQYF. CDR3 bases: TGTGCCAGCAGCTTATTCGGTTCCCCAGATACGCAGTATTTT.

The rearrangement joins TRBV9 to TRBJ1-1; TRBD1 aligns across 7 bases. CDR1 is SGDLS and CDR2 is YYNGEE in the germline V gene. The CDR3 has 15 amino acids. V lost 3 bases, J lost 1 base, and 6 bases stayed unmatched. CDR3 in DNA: TGTGCCAGCAGCGCACAGAGACAGGGGAACACTGAAGCTTTCTTT. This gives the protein CASSAQRQGNTEAFF.

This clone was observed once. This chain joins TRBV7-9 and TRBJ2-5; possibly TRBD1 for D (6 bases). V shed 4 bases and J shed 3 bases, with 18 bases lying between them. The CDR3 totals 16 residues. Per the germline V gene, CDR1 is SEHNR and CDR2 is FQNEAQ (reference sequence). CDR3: CASSSLETGWEETQYF. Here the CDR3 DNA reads TGTGCCAGCAGCTCCCTAGAAACAGGGTGGGAAGAGACCCAGTACTTC. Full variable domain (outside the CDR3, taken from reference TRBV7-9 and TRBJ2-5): DTGVSQNPRHKITKRGQNVTFRCDPISEHNRLYWYRQTLGQGPEFLTYFQNEAQLEKSRLLSDRFSAERPKGSFSTLEIQRTEQGDSAMYLCASSSLETGWEETQYFGPGTRLLVL.

CDR3 in amino acids: CAISTSGGSNEQFF. In nucleotides, the CDR3 is TGTGCCATCAGTACTAGCGGGGGTTCGAATGAGCAGTTCTTC. The V call is TRBV10-3, the J call TRBJ2-1; TRBD2 matches 11 bases. Trimming took 5 bases from V and 7 from J; bases not matched to a gene: 4. This CDR3 region has 14 residues. Germline assignment: CDR1 ENHRY and CDR2 SYGVKD.

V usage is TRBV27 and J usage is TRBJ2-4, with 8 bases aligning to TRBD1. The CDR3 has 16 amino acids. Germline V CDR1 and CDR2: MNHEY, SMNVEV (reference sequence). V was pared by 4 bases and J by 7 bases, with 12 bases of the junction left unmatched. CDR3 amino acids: CASSSLLTGAGNIQYF. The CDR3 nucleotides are TGTGCCAGCAGTTCCTTGTTGACAGGGGCGGGGAACATTCAGTACTTC.

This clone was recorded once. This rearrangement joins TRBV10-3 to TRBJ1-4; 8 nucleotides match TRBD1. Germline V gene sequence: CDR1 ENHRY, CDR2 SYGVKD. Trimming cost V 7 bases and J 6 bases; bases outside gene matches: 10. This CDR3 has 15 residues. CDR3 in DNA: TGTGCCATCAATGGCAGGGGGCTGTTAGATGAAAAACTGTTTTTT. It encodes CAINGRGLLDEKLFF.

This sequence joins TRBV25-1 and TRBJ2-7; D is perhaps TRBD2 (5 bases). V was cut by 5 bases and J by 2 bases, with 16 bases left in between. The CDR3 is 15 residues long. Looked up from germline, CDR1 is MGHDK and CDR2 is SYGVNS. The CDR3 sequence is CASSNYLGATYEQYF. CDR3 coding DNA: TGTGCCAGCAGTAACTATCTGGGAGCCACCTACGAGCAGTACTTC.

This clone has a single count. The CDR3 spells CASSAGPKDTQYF. The CDR3 nucleotides are TGTGCCAGCAGCGCAGGCCCGAAAGATACGCAGTATTTT. This chain uses TRBV11-2 with TRBJ2-3; no clear D. Trimming stripped 5 bases from V and 5 bases from J, with 11 bases between. CDR1 and CDR2 (germline): SGHAT, FQNNGV. The CDR3 loop spans 13 amino acids.